This T cell receptor (beta chain) was retrieved from a study of blood T cell repertoires in COVID-19. Looking at the study overall: Donors in the United States, Italy and Spain gave samples during acute or convalescent COVID-19.

Per the study methods: Amplifying reference gene primers gave estimates of nucleated cell counts. TCRdb keeps only in-frame clones here, not all; method: immunoSEQ multiplex PCR. V, J and clone size were drawn from that table, and D and trimming were deduced from the DNA. The sample includes 60,000 to 70,000 clones, 88% of them seen just once. CDR3 length equals 14 residues. The germline V gene has CDR1 SGHKS and CDR2 YYEKEE (reference sequence). Trimming cost V 2 bases and J 6 bases, with 14 bases left between them. The V and J genes are TRBV5-5 and TRBJ1-2; tentatively, D is TRBD1 (5 bases). Material for sequencing was peripheral blood. This receptor was taken from an elderly woman with active COVID-19. The CDR3 reads CASSFTGDADGYTF. The CDR3 DNA is TGTGCCAGCAGCTTTACAGGAGACGCGGATGGCTACACCTTC.